The following is a T cell receptor beta chain sequence with its context. Only a few counts were recorded for this clone. Its antigen target is currently unknown. A much larger clonotype is one base distant, so this may be a read error. These data are taken from a study of shared clonotypes between healthy human individuals (dated by TCRdb to about 2020). Regarding the complete study: The cohort included three men and a couple of women between 18 and 49 years of age. For each donor, three plates each were used for CD4 naive and CD4 memory, two plates were used for CD8 naive, and one plate was used for CD8 memory. To estimate repertoire size and how much clonotypes are shared between individuals, the study performed deep sequencing of blood TCR repertoires from about five healthy adults. Different laboratories and diverse techniques were used to prepare libraries and sequence TCR repertoires, to increase sequencing depth and limit assay-specific biases. Between about 0.85 and 10 billion PBMCs per donor were obtained by leukapheresis. The paper's findings and limits, for the study overall: Pairwise subsampling indicated that sequencing depth was expected to affect the degree of clonotype sharing among donors. The genetic and exposure-history diversity represented was limited by the small number of donors. About 4.5% of naive CD4, 3.5% of naive CD8, roughly 2.4% of memory CD4, and less than 0.45% of memory CD8 clonotypes were shared across several donors. Rarefaction of sorted-subset datasets indicated incomplete sequencing despite the large sequencing depth. Higher generation probabilities were observed for clonotypes shared by all four sorted-subset donors than for non-shared clonotypes. Only blood was sampled, and tissue TCR repertoires likely differ from those in blood. Naive subsets generally had larger estimated clonotype richness than memory subsets.

The V end loses 2 bases and the J end loses 0 bases, and a stretch of 2 bases separates them. According to the germline V gene, CDR1 reads SGHTA and CDR2 reads FQGNSA. Measured from the cysteine to the phenylalanine, the CDR3 is 13 residues long. CDR3 DNA only is kept here, 39 bases in frame from base 1. TCR CDR3 regions were amplified from genomic DNA by multiplex PCR using the deep immunoSEQ assay. Extracted genomic DNA from each cell subset was spread evenly across all wells of several immunoSEQ 96-well plates, with each plate serving as a replicate. For sorted subsets, 150 to 250 ng of genomic DNA, equivalent to some 30,000 T cell genomes, went into each replicate PCR. Purified libraries were quantified with a Qubit 3.0 fluorometer, sized on a Bioanalyzer 2100, and re-quantified with the KAPA Library Quantification kit. Every immunoSEQ 96-well plate was sequenced on a separate single-read 150-cycle Illumina NextSeq 550 flow cell. For the original study's pipeline: Because only junctional sequences without quality scores were contained in the immunoSEQ output, filtering matching that applied to full-length reads could not be performed. Sequences were annotated with PyIR, a Python wrapper for IgBLAST v1.9, and V/J genes and CDR3 were assigned using IMGT germline references. Reads were filtered out if the reads had weak V/J assignments (E-value above 1e-6), no CDR3, stop codons, out-of-frame junctions, or ambiguous translated residues. V3J clonotypes were defined as sequences sharing the same inferred V gene, J gene, and CDR3 amino acid sequence. The percentage overlap between two repertoires was calculated by dividing the number of shared unique clonotypes by the size of the smaller repertoire. Three approaches were used to assess repertoire richness: RTK rarefaction, the Chao1 estimator, and Recon v2.1 estimates of unobserved clonotypes. Generation probabilities were computed with OLGA for all TCRbeta clonotypes obtained by the gDNA method from a handful of donors. The table was pulled from immuneACCESS by TCRdb, which kept in-frame rearrangements only. Such tables lose some clones; where checked, under half of the loss comes from unresolved V genes, and the rest has no known cause. That table gives V, J and clone size, and the DNA gave D and trimming. The sample table records under 1,100,000 clones; approximately 70% of these occur just once. Approximately 1.5% of the sample is in the top ten clones.

The donors were healthy, HIV-negative adults with no recently reported acute infections or vaccinations. Every donor was a Caucasian adult living in Nashville, Tennessee, USA. CD4+ T cells were enriched through magnetic negative selection, after which naive cells were positively selected on CD45RA and the remaining negative fraction served as the memory subset. After blood collection by leukapheresis, PBMCs were isolated using Ficoll-Histopaque density gradient centrifugation and then cryopreserved in the vapor phase of liquid nitrogen. Analytical flow cytometry was used to check the purity and quantity of each magnetically sorted T cell population. Each sorted fraction had its genomic DNA isolated and then quantified by UV absorbance on a Nanodrop 2000c.

The sequence joins TRBV7-2 to TRBJ1-3; no D gene can be assigned with confidence. Sequences were obtained from memory CD4+ T cells sorted from blood. The sample's cell subset or site label, in plain terms: CD45RA-negative fraction. The TCR comes from a man between 18 and 29 years old in good health. For the CDR3, the sequence is CASSLSSGNTIYF. The DNA is as follows: TGTGCCAGCAGCTTAAGCTCTGGAAACACCATATATTTT.